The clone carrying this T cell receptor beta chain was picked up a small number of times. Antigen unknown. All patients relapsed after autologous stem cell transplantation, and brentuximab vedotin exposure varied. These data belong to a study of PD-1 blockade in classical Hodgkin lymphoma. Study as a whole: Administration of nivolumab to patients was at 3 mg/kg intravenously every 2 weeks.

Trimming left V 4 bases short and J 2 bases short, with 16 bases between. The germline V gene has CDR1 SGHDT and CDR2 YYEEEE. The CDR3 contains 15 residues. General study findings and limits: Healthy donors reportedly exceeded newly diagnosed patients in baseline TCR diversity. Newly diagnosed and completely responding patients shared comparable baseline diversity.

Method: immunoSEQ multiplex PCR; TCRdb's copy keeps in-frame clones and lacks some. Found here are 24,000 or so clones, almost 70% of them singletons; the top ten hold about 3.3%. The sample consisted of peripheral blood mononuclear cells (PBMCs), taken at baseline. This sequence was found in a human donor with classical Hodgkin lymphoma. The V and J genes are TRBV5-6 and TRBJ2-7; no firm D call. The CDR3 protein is CASSLGQSPAYEQYF. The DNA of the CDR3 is TGTGCCAGCAGCCTTGGGCAGTCCCCTGCCTACGAGCAGTACTTC.